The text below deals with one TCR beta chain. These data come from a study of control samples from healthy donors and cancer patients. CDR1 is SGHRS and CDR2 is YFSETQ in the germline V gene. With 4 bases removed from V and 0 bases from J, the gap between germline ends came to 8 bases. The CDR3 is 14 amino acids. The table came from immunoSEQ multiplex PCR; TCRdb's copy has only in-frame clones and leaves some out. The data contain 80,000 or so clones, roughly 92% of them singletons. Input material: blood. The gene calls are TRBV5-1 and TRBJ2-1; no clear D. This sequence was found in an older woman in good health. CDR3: CASSGGSSYNEQFF. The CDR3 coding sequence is TGCGCCAGCAGCGGTGGTAGCTCCTACAATGAGCAGTTCTTC. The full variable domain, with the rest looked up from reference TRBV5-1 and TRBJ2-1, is KAGVTQTPRYLIKTRGQQVTLSCSPISGHRSVSWYQQTPGQGLQFLFEYFSETQRNKGNFPGRFSGRQFSNSRSEMNVSTLELGDSALYLCASSGGSSYNEQFFGPGTRLTVL.